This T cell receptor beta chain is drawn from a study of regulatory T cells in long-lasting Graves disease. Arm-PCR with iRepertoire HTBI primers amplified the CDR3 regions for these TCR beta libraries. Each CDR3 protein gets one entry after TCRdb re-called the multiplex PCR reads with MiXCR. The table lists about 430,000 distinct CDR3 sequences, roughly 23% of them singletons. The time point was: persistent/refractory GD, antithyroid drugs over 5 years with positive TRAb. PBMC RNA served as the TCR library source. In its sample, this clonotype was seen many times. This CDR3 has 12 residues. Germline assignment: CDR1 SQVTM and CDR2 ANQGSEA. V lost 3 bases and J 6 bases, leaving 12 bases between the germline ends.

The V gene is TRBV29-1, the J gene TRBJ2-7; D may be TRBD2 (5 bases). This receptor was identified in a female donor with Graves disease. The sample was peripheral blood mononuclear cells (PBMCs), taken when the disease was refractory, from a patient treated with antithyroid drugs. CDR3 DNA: TGCAGCGTTGACCAAGGGAGTTTCGAGCAGTACTTC. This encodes CSVDQGSFEQYF.